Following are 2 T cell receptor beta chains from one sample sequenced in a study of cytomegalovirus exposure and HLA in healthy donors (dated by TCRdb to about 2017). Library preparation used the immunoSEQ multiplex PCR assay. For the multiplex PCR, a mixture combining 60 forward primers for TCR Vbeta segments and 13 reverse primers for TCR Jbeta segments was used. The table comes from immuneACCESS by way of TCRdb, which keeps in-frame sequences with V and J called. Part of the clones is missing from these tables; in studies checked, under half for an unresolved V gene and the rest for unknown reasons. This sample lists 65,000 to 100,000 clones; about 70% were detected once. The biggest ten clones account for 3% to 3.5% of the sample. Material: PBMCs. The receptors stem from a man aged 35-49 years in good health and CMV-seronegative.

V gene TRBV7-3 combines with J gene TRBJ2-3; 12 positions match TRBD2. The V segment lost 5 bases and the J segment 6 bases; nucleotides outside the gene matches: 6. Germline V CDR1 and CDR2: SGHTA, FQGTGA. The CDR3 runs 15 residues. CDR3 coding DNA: TGTGCCAGCAGCGACCTAGCGGGGGGGCCGGATACGCAGTATTTT. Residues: CASSDLAGGPDTQYF.

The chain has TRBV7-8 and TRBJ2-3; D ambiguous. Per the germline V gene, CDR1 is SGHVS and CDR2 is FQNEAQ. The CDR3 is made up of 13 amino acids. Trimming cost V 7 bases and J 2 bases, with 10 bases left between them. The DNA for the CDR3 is TGTGCCAGCAACCAGATGAACACAGATACGCAGTATTTT. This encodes CASNQMNTDTQYF.